The 7 T cell receptor beta chains below come from one sample, sequenced in a study of blood T cell repertoires in COVID-19. This table comes from immunoSEQ multiplex PCR, and its TCRdb copy is limited to in-frame clones, with some not included. The sample shows approximately 210,000 clones, 80% to 85% of them seen only once. Sequenced sample: peripheral blood. The receptors come from a human donor in a cohort sampled during active COVID-19.

The chain uses TRBV28 and TRBJ1-5; D gene ambiguous. This CDR3 has 13 amino acids. Trimming left V 6 bases short and J 7 bases short, with 13 bases between. The germline V gene encodes CDR1 MDHEN and CDR2 SYDVKM. The CDR3 sequence: CASRNGEFQPQHF. In DNA, the CDR3 is TGTGCCAGCAGGAACGGGGAGTTCCAGCCCCAGCATTTT.

V usage is TRBV18 and J usage is TRBJ2-7; 13 bases line up with TRBD2. Germline V CDR1 and CDR2: KGHSH, LQKENI. This CDR3 is 15 amino acids long. V shed 2 bases and J 3 bases; nucleotides not matched to a gene: 1. CDR3 in DNA: TGTGCCAGCTCACCAGGGACTAGCGGGAACTACGAGCAGTACTTC. Amino acid sequence: CASSPGTSGNYEQYF.

This clone has just a few counts. The gene calls are TRBV11-2 and TRBJ2-7, with D maybe TRBD2 (6 bases). CDR3 length: 14 residues. The germline V gene has CDR1 SGHAT and CDR2 FQNNGV. Between the trimmed V and J ends, which lost 5 bases and 4 bases, there was a span of 15 bases. The DNA of the CDR3 is TGTGCCAGCAGCCCTCGGGCGGGAAGGTACGAGCAGTACTTC. It codes for CASSPRAGRYEQYF.

The rearrangement uses TRBV24-1 and TRBJ1-2; D is ambiguous. CDR1 and CDR2 from the germline V gene are KGHDR and SFDVKD. The CDR3 covers 14 residues. The V gene lost 0 bases and the J gene lost 3 bases, with 7 bases spanning the gap. The CDR3 region is CATSDLSGDYGYTF. The CDR3 DNA is TGTGCCACCAGTGATTTGTCAGGTGACTATGGCTACACCTTC.

This rearrangement joins TRBV5-6 to TRBJ2-7; TRBD2 is a possible D gene (5 bases). CDR3 length: 14 residues. V gave up 0 bases and J gave up 2 bases, with 9 bases separating them. CDR1 and CDR2 (germline): SGHDT, YYEEEE. CDR3 region: CASSLAGITYEQYF. The CDR3 DNA is TGTGCCAGCAGCTTGGCGGGGATAACCTACGAGCAGTACTTC. The whole variable domain, filled in from reference TRBV5-6 and TRBJ2-7, reads DAGVTQSPTHLIKTRGQQVTLRCSPKSGHDTVSWYQQALGQGPQFIFQYYEEEERQRGNFPDRFSGHQFPNYSSELNVNALLLGDSALYLCASSLAGITYEQYFGPGTRLTVT.

This clone was observed a few times. The chain joins TRBV7-9 to TRBJ2-7; D is perhaps TRBD1 (6 bases). Germline CDR1 SEHNR, CDR2 FQNEAQ (reference sequence). Trimming stripped 3 bases from V and 2 bases from J, with 26 bases between. The length of the CDR3 is 19 residues. The DNA for the CDR3 is TGTGCCAGCAGCTTCCACCTTAGGACAGAATTCAGGTATGCCTACGAGCAGTACTTC. Its protein product is CASSFHLRTEFRYAYEQYF.

The rearrangement uses TRBV11-2 and TRBJ2-7; 8 nucleotides agree with TRBD2. Trimming took 4 bases from V and 3 from J; bases not matched to a gene: 5. Germline V gives CDR1 SGHAT, CDR2 FQNNGV. This CDR3 spans 14 amino acids. The CDR3 region is CASSYRGGGYEQYF. CDR3 bases: TGTGCCAGCAGCTACCGGGGGGGAGGCTACGAGCAGTACTTC.